This T cell receptor beta chain was captured in a study of T-cell memory formation after mild COVID-19. Study-wide background: Each donor largely had its own TCR clusters.

General study results and limits: The study detected some responding clones in pre-infection memory, suggesting cross-reactive memory joined.

Trimming stripped 0 bases from V and 1 base from J, with 10 bases between. Germline V gene sequence: CDR1 SGHRS, CDR2 YFSETQ. The CDR3 totals 15 residues. This clonotype has a count of ten or more. Its antigen is not known. Barcoded TCR alpha and TCR beta cDNA libraries with UMIs came from 5'RACE using constant-segment primers. TCRdb used MiXCR to reprocess the 5' RACE reads, holding one entry per CDR3 protein. Counted here are around 300,000 distinct CDR3 sequences, around 8% occurring once; the ten biggest clones make up approximately 22%. This TCR came from a man aged 18 to 30 who had mild COVID-19 (a few samples of this study predate the infection). Cell type and time point are not known. Source material: PBMCs or a T cell subset sorted from them (not recorded which). The rearrangement uses TRBV5-1 and TRBJ1-1; a weak D match, TRBD1 (6 bases). The CDR3 here is CASSLVQGRNTEAFF. The CDR3 coding sequence is TGCGCCAGCAGCTTGGTACAGGGCCGGAACACTGAAGCTTTCTTT.